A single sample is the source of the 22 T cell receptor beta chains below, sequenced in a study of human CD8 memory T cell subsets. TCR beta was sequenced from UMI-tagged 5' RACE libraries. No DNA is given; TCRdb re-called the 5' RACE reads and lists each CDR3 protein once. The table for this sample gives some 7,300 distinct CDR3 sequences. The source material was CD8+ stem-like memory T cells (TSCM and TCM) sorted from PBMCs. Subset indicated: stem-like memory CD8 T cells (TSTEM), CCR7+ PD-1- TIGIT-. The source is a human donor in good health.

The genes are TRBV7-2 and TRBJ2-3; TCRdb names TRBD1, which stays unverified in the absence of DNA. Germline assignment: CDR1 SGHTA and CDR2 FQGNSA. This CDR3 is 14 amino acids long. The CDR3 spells CASSLHRDYDTQYF.

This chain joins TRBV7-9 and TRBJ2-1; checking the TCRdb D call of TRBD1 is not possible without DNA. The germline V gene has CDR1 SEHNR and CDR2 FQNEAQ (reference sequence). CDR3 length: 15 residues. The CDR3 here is CASSFQDRESNEQFF.

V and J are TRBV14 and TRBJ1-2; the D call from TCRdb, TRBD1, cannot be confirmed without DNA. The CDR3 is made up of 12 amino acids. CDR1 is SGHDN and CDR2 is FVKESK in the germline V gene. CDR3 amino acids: CASSQEAGVYTF.

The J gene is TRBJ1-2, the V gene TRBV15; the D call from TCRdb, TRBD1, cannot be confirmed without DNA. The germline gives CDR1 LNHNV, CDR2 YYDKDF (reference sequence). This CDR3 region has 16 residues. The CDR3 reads CATSRDQDSLVNGYTF.

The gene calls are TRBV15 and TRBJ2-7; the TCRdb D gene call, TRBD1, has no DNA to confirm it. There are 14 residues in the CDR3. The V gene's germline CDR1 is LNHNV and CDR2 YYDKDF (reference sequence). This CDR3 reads CATSRDRAGNEQYF.

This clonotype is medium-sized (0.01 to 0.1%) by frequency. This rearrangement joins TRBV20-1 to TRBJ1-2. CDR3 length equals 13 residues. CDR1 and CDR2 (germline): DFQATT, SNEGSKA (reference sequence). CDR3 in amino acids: CSARDLEGMGYTF.

The CDR3 is CASSRGQGGMMNTEAFF. The rearrangement links TRBV23-1 to TRBJ1-1; TCRdb reports TRBD1, a call that lacks DNA to check it against. TRBV23-1 counts as an open reading frame of uncertain function. CDR3 size: 17 residues.

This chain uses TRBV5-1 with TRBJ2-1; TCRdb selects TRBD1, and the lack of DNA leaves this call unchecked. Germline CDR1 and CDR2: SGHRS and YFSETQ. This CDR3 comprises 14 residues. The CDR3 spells CASSFWTGNNEQFF.

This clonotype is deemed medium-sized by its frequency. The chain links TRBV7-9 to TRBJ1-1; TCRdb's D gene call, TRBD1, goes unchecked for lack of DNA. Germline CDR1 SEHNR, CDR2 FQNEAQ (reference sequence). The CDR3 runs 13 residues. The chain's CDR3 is CASSGQGITEAFF.

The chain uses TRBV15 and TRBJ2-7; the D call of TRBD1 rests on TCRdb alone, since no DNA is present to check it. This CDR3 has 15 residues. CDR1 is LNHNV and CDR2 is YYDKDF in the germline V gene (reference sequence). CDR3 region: CATSNPEPGDYEQYF.

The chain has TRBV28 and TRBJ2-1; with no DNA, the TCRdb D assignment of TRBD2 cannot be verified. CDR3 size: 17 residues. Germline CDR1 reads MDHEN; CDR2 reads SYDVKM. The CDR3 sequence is CASSQAGLAGRLGEQFF.

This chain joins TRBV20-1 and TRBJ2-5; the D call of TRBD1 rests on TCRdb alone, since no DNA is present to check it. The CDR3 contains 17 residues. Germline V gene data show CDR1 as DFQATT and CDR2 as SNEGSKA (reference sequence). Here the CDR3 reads CSATEYLAGGNLETQYF.

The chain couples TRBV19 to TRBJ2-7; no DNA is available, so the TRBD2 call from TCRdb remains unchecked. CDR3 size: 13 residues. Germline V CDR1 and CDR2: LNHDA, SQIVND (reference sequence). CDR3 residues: CASKGGGSYEQYF. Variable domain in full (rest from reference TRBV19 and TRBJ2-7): DGGITQSPKYLFRKEGQNVTLSCEQNLNHDAMYWYRQDPGQGLRLIYYSQIVNDFQKGDIAEGYSVSREKKESFPLTVTSAQKNPTAFYLCASKGGGSYEQYFGPGTRLTVT.

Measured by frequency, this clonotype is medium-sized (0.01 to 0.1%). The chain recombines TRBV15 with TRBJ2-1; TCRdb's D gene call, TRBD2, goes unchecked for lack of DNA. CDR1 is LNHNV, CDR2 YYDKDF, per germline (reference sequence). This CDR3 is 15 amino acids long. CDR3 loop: CATSLTLAAYNEQFF.

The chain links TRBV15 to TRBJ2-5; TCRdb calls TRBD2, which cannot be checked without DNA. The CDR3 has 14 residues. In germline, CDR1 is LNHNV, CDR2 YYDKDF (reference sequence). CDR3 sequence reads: CATSSSSVEETQYF.

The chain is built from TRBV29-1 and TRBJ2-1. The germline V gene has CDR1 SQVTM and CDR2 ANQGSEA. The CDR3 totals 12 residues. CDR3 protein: CSVEAGWNEQFF.

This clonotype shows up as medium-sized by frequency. CDR3 protein: CSARGPSMRMTEAFF. J is TRBJ1-1 and V is TRBV20-1. In germline, CDR1 is DFQATT, CDR2 SNEGSKA (reference sequence). This CDR3 contains 15 residues.

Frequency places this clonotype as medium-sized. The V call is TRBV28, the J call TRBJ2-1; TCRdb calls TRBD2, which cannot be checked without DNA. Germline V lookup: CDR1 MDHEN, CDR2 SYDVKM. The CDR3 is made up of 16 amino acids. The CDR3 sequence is CASSLVAGRAKDEQFF.

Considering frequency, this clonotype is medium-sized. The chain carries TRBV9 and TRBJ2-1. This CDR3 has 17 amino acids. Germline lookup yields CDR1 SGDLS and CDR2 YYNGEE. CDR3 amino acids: CASSLTGFGSSYNEQFF.

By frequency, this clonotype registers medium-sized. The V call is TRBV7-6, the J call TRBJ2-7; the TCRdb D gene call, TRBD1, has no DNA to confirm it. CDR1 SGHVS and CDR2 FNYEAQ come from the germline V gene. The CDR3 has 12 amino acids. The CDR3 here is CASSSEGVEQYF.

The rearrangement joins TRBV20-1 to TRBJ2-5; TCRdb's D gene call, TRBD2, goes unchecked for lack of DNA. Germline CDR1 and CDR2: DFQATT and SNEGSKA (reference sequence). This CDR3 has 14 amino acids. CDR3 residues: CSARSSAGEETQYF.

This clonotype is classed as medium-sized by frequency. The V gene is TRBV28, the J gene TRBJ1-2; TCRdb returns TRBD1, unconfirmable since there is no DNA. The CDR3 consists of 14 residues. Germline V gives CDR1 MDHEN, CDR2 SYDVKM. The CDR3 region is CASSSHDRVYGYTF.